The present entry profiles one T cell receptor (beta chain) with its context. This entry is derived from a study of PD-L1 blockade in urothelial cancer. The V gene's germline CDR1 is LNHDA and CDR2 SQIVND (reference sequence). CDR3 length equals 15 residues. After removal of 7 bases from V and 5 bases from J, the junction contained 12 bases not matched to a gene. Clones were sequenced by immunoSEQ multiplex PCR, and TCRdb holds only the in-frame ones, with some missing. The sample includes about 88,000 clones, roughly 90% of them seen just once. This TCR was sampled from a man in his sixties with urothelial cancer. The material sequenced was PBMCs, taken around atezolizumab (anti-PD-L1) treatment. The rearrangement uses TRBV19 and TRBJ2-5; 8 bases align to TRBD2. The chain's CDR3 is CASMGAGAAEETQYF. The CDR3 DNA sequence: TGTGCCAGTATGGGAGCGGGGGCGGCGGAGGAGACCCAGTACTTC.